This T cell receptor beta chain was sequenced for a study of beta chain features in type 1 diabetes. Points from the study as a whole: When Type 1 diabetes patients were examined, their TCRB CDR3s proved moderately but significantly shorter in all four CD4+ subsets.

The table lists this clone with a few counts. What it binds is not known. Isolated RNA was reverse transcribed in full, so expressed TCRB transcripts were sequenced. Clones were read by immunoSEQ multiplex PCR, and TCRdb kept only the in-frame ones, dropping some. The data contain about 390,000 clones, around a tenth of them singletons. Sequencing was done on a sample of central memory CD4+ T cells from blood. This TCR was sampled from a man aged 25 to 45 with type 1 diabetes.

In DNA, the CDR3 is TGTGCCAGCAGCTTAAGGGCAGCTAACTTCTACGAGCAGTACTTC. This encodes CASSLRAANFYEQYF. The V call is TRBV7-8, the J call TRBJ2-5; D unresolved. The J call may not be correct, given that the DNA end is closer to TRBJ2-7. Germline CDR1 and CDR2: SGHVS and FQNEAQ. The CDR3 is 15 amino acids.